These 12 T cell receptor beta chains share one sample of origin, sequenced in a study of Ad26.COV2.S vaccination and SARS-CoV-2 variants. The data were produced by immunoSEQ multiplex PCR, yet TCRdb's version contains in-frame clones alone and is incomplete. The repertoire consists of 330,000 or so clones, with roughly 90% occurring once and the leading ten covering around 5.5%. The treatment: around 19 received Ad26.COV2.S at low or high dose, single or two shots; roughly five received placebo; per-sample allocation not given. Sampling was performed 63 days after the first vaccine or placebo injection. The material was peripheral blood, obtained in a trial of Ad26.COV2.S vaccine versus placebo. Source of these receptors: a person aged 18 to 65 who received the Ad26.COV2.S COVID-19 vaccine or a placebo.

The genes are TRBV6-5 and TRBJ1-2; TRBD1 might be the D (6 bases). CDR1 and CDR2 (germline): MNHEY, SVGAGI. CDR3 size: 14 residues. V dropped 5 bases and J dropped 1 base, with 11 bases sitting between them. CDR3 sequence (DNA): TGTGCCAGCAGTATCGACAGGAGTAACTATGGCTACACCTTC. Residues: CASSIDRSNYGYTF.

This chain connects TRBV5-1 to TRBJ2-6; 7 nucleotides align to TRBD1. This CDR3 contains 17 residues. V lost 4 bases, J lost 0 bases, and 7 bases stayed unmatched. The germline V gene has CDR1 SGHRS and CDR2 YFSETQ. CDR3 bases: TGCGCCAGCAGCCAGGGACAGATCTCCTCTGGGGCCAACGTCCTGACTTTC. Its translation: CASSQGQISSGANVLTF.

The chain has TRBV15 and TRBJ2-3; 9 bases align to TRBD1. The germline V gene encodes CDR1 LNHNV and CDR2 YYDKDF (reference sequence). The CDR3 runs to 16 residues. V dropped 0 bases and J dropped 3; count of bases not matched to a gene: 4. CDR3: CATSRERGQGTDTQYF. The CDR3 DNA reads as TGTGCCACCAGCAGAGAGAGAGGACAGGGGACAGATACGCAGTATTTT.

The V call is TRBV3-1 (or the pseudogene TRBV3-2), the J call TRBJ1-1; D is undetermined. The CDR3 loop spans 14 amino acids. CDR1 is LGHDT, CDR2 YNNKEL, per germline (reference sequence). V was clipped by 4 bases and J by 1 base, with 10 bases between them. Written as DNA, the CDR3 is TGTGCCAGCAGCCCCCACAGTGAGAACACTGAAGCTTTCTTT. Translated, it gives CASSPHSENTEAFF.

CDR3 DNA: TGTGCCAGCAGTTATGAGGGACTCCGGGCTTTCTTT. It specifies CASSYEGLRAFF. The genes are TRBV12-3 or TRBV12-4 and TRBJ1-1; TRBD1 is a possible D gene (5 bases). This CDR3 region has 12 residues. Deletions cut 4 bases from V and 11 bases from J, with 14 bases between.

J is TRBJ1-2 and V is TRBV6-5, with D possibly TRBD1 on 6 matching bases. From germline, CDR1 is MNHEY and CDR2 SVGAGI. V was clipped by 7 bases and J by 7 bases, with 16 bases between them. CDR3 length: 13 residues. CDR3 DNA: TGTGCCAGCACCCCGGGGGGGGCGGGTGGCTACACCTTC. Amino acids: CASTPGGAGGYTF.

The chain couples TRBV11-1 to TRBJ1-1; D remains ambiguous. V was cut by 1 base and J by 4 bases, with 4 bases left in between. Germline V gene lookup returns CDR1 SGHAT and CDR2 FQDESV (reference sequence). The CDR3 extends over 12 amino acids. Here the CDR3 DNA reads TGTGCCAGCAGCTTAGACAGCACTGAAGCTTTCTTT. Its translation is CASSLDSTEAFF.

This chain connects TRBV7-3 to TRBJ2-3; D is ambiguous. The germline V gene encodes CDR1 SGHTA and CDR2 FQGTGA. This CDR3 is built from 13 residues. V gave up 1 base and J gave up 4 bases, with 6 bases separating them. CDR3 nucleotide sequence: TGTGCCAGCAGCTTAAATTTCCCAGATACGCAGTATTTT. Protein sequence: CASSLNFPDTQYF.

Only one count was recorded for this clone. V gene TRBV27 combines with J gene TRBJ2-1; a possible D gene is TRBD2 (5 bases). V gave up 4 bases and J gave up 8 bases, with 24 bases separating them. The V gene's germline CDR1 is MNHEY and CDR2 SMNVEV (reference sequence). This CDR3 has 17 amino acids. The CDR3 bases are TGTGCCAGCAGTTCCCACCCAGTAACGTACCCGGGGTATGAGCAGTTCTTC. Its protein product is CASSSHPVTYPGYEQFF.

V is TRBV18 and J is TRBJ1-1, with 7 bases aligning to TRBD1. Germline V lookup: CDR1 KGHSH, CDR2 LQKENI. The length of the CDR3 is 14 residues. Germline trimming cut 4 bases from V and 4 bases from J; bases unmatched to any gene: 6. CDR3 sequence (DNA): TGTGCCAGCTCACGTGACCAGGGGGGCACTGAAGCTTTCTTT. As protein: CASSRDQGGTEAFF. Full variable domain (outside the CDR3, taken from reference TRBV18 and TRBJ1-1): NAGVMQNPRHLVRRRGQEARLRCSPMKGHSHVYWYRQLPEEGLKFMVYLQKENIIDESGMPKERFSAEFPKEGPSILRIQQVVRGDSAAYFCASSRDQGGTEAFFGQGTRLTVV.

The CDR3 loop reads CASSYSFGVSPLHF. CDR3 sequence (DNA): TGTGCCAGCAGTTACTCCTTCGGGGTTTCACCCCTCCACTTT. V gene TRBV6-5 combines with J gene TRBJ1-6; no clear D. Germline V gives CDR1 MNHEY, CDR2 SVGAGI. This CDR3 has 14 residues. V lost 0 bases and J 9 bases, leaving 9 bases between the germline ends.

The chain employs TRBV15 and TRBJ1-4, with a weak D call TRBD1 (6 bases). The CDR3 has 15 residues. Between the trimmed V and J ends, which lost 4 bases and 7 bases, there was a span of 16 bases. From germline, CDR1 is LNHNV and CDR2 YYDKDF (reference sequence). The CDR3 coding sequence is TGTGCCACCAGCACCCTACAGGGAGCGGGTGAAAAACTGTTTTTT. Translating gives CATSTLQGAGEKLFF.